The entry below describes one T cell receptor (beta chain). Antigen specificity is unknown. This sample is part of a study of T cells expressing NK-cell markers. Study-wide results and limits: The contribution of dominant NKG2C+ clonotypes to CD8+ T cells in roughly six donors was roughly 1.0-7.5%.

The CDR3 has 12 amino acids. Germline CDR1 is SGHVS and CDR2 is FQNEAQ. For TCR beta, cDNA was produced by 5'RACE template switching with UMIs. One entry per CDR3 protein, without DNA, is what TCRdb gives after re-calling the 5' RACE reads. This repertoire includes about 380,000 distinct CDR3 sequences. The chain is built from TRBV7-8 and TRBJ1-1. The TCR comes from a man aged 18-75 years in good health. The sequenced material came from blood T cells: a sorted CD56 or NKG2C T cell subset, CD4+ or CD8+ T cells, or bulk PBMC T cells (not recorded which). CDR3 sequence reads: CASSLAPHEAFF.